The entry that follows covers one T cell receptor (beta chain) sequence. The antigen is unknown. Regarding time point: patch test 2, 6 weeks after DPC sensitization. The treatment was: therapeutic diphenylcyclopropenone sensitization with weekly scalp DPC. TCRdb reprocessed the RACE reads with MiXCR, giving one entry per CDR3 protein. This table holds over 100,000 distinct CDR3 sequences, 9.2% found once. The data are from a study of human T cells and chemical hapten exposure. Background on the study: Enrolled patients were predominantly female and had alopecia areata, totalis or universalis. TCR yield per sample varied, mainly due to pooled library volumes.

Overall study results and limits: Versus controls, expanded TCRs had significantly more large CDR3 similarity clusters. Healthy individuals' immune responses may differ from those of donors, who had alopecia.

Per germline, CDR1 SQVTM and CDR2 ANQGSEA. This CDR3 region has 15 residues. With V trimmed by 5 bases and J by 4 bases, 10 bases remained unmatched. Sequenced material: whole blood, taken in connection with sensitization to the hapten diphenylcyclopropenone (DPC). The chain is built from TRBV29-1 and TRBJ2-3, with 9 nucleotides matching TRBD1. The source is a woman aged 40 to 49 with alopecia areata. Some clones in this sample may be carry-over from other donors' samples. CDR3 sequence: CSVRKDRGFADTQYF. The CDR3 DNA reads TGCAGCGTTAGGAAGGACAGGGGTTTTGCAGATACGCAGTATTTT.